The entry below gives a single TCR beta chain sequence along with its context. What it binds is not known. The study ran its PCR with 60 Vbeta and 13 Jbeta primers. The protocol was immunoSEQ multiplex PCR, while the TCRdb copy is restricted to in-frame clones and leaves out a portion. The table has around 160,000 clones, roughly 80% seen once. The data stem from a study of cytomegalovirus exposure and HLA in healthy donors. Study-wide results and caveats: Sequencing had likely introduced a cluster of highly shared sequence variants as an artifact. Later analysis reportedly placed an Asian-associated ancestry cluster below the roughly 700-donor mean in N-insertions. Most TCR sequences showed up rarely, but some public TCRs showed up in many donors.

CDR3 length equals 15 residues. V lost 2 bases, J lost 3 bases, and 3 bases stayed unmatched. Per the germline V gene, CDR1 is LGHNA and CDR2 is YSLEER. The sequence was obtained from a man in his forties in good health and CMV-seropositive. The sequencing input was PBMCs. This rearrangement joins TRBV4-3 to TRBJ2-2, with 7 bases lining up with TRBD2. In nucleotides, the CDR3 is TGCGCCAGCAGCCAAAGCGGGATCTACACCGGGGAGCTGTTTTTT. It is translated as CASSQSGIYTGELFF.